The 6 T cell receptor beta chains below come from one sample, sequenced in a study of low-dose radiotherapy and immunotherapy resistance in tumors. Gene-specific TRAV and TRBV primers were used for first-strand cDNA, covering alpha and beta chains. Both a constant-region primer and a V-primer adapter served to amplify TCRs across 15 to 20 PCR cycles. TCRdb redid the calling of the reads with MiXCR, one entry per CDR3 protein. This table has tens of thousands of distinct CDR3 sequences, roughly 20% appearing once. The time point denotes: after trial treatment. This sample's treatment: LDRT plus nivolumab, ipilimumab, low-dose cyclophosphamide and aspirin (RACIN trial). The material sequenced was PBMCs, taken after low-dose radiotherapy plus immunotherapy. The receptors derive from a female donor with ovarian cancer.

In this sample, this clonotype turned up many times. The J gene is TRBJ1-5, the V gene TRBV28, with TRBD1 as a possible D gene (5 bases). The CDR3 spans 15 residues. Per the germline V gene, CDR1 is MDHEN and CDR2 is SYDVKM. V was shortened by 5 bases and J by 4 bases, with 15 bases between the two germline ends. The CDR3: CASSPRDLANQPQHF. The CDR3 coding sequence is TGTGCCAGCAGTCCCCGGGACTTAGCTAATCAGCCCCAGCATTTT.

In its sample, this clonotype was seen many times. The CDR3: CASSPRERGFGHEQFF. The CDR3 nucleotides are TGTGCCAGCTCACCACGGGAGCGGGGCTTCGGCCATGAGCAGTTCTTC. The chain employs TRBV18 and TRBJ2-1; 7 nucleotides match TRBD2. CDR3 size: 16 residues. CDR1 KGHSH and CDR2 LQKENI come from the germline V gene. Trimming at V came to 1 base and at J to 8 bases, leaving 11 bases not matched to a gene.

The sample holds many counts of this clonotype. The chain employs TRBV2 and TRBJ2-7; no firm D call. CDR1 is SNHLY and CDR2 is FYNNEI in the germline V gene. V lost 3 bases to trimming and J lost 3 bases, with 3 bases between them. The CDR3 covers 11 residues. This CDR3 is CASSERYEQYF. CDR3 nucleotides: TGTGCCAGCAGTGAGCGCTACGAGCAGTACTTC.

This clonotype came up many times. The chain uses TRBV12-3 or TRBV12-4 and TRBJ2-5; D is uncertain. The CDR3 runs 13 residues. V dropped 6 bases and J dropped 3 bases, with 11 bases sitting between them. For the CDR3, the DNA is TGTGCCAGCAGCCGTGTGGCAGAAGAGACCCAGTACTTC. Its protein product is CASSRVAEETQYF.

This clonotype was picked up many times. The CDR3 DNA reads as TGTGCCAGCAGCCGGACTAGCGGGTTCAACAATGAGCAGTTCTTC. Its translation: CASSRTSGFNNEQFF. The chain employs TRBV6-2 or TRBV6-3 and TRBJ2-1, with 11 bases fitting TRBD2. This CDR3 comprises 15 residues. Germline V gives CDR1 MNHEY, CDR2 SVGEGT. The V gene end was trimmed by 6 bases and the J gene end by 5 bases; junction bases not matched to a gene: 6.

The chain joins TRBV5-1 to TRBJ2-1; D is possibly TRBD1 or TRBD2 (5 bases each). V dropped 4 bases and J dropped 4 bases, with 18 bases sitting between them. The CDR3 totals 16 residues. Germline V gene lookup returns CDR1 SGHRS and CDR2 YFSETQ. CDR3 sequence reads: CASSPGATGPYNEQFF. The CDR3 nucleotides read TGCGCCAGCAGCCCCGGGGCGACGGGCCCTTACAATGAGCAGTTCTTC.